This TCR beta chain was recovered during a study of T cell responses to AZD1222 COVID-19 vaccine. Across the study: Second doses at about 4 or about 12 weeks were pooled. Study-wide findings and caveats: After two AZD1222 doses, spike-specific TCR breadth and depth rose versus day 0. The repertoires were collected only after the peak T cell response. Nearly half of the spike-specific TCRs reportedly recognize variant regions that carry no mutations.

Trimming stripped 5 bases from V and 8 bases from J, with 15 bases between. CDR1 is SQVTM and CDR2 is ANQGSEA in the germline V gene. This CDR3 comprises 12 residues. The protocol was immunoSEQ multiplex PCR, while the TCRdb copy is restricted to in-frame clones and leaves out a portion. The sample comprises around 100,000 clones, 92% of which are singletons, and roughly 1.1% rests with the top ten. Of note for this clone: No antigen is known for it.

The sample in question was peripheral blood, obtained on day 0 of AZD1222 vaccination. The source is an adult in good health. V usage is TRBV29-1 and J usage is TRBJ1-2; unclear D gene. CDR3 sequence: CSVQDPSRGYTF. The CDR3 DNA follows: TGCAGCGTTCAGGACCCCTCCCGGGGCTACACCTTC.